The subject of this entry is one T cell receptor (beta chain). Libraries were prepared by immunoSEQ multiplex PCR; TCRdb keeps only in-frame clonotypes and omits some of them. This sample has approximately 190,000 clones; approximately 82% occur once, and the top ten carry approximately 6.9%. This sample is drawn from a study of blood T cell repertoires in COVID-19. Deletions cut 7 bases from V and 4 bases from J, with 17 bases between. The CDR3 sequence is 15 residues long. Germline loops: CDR1 MDHEN, CDR2 SYDVKM. This clonotype originated in a human donor with acute or convalescent COVID-19. The donor label of this sample is uncertain. The chain uses TRBV28 and TRBJ2-1, with a possible D match to TRBD1 (7 bases). The sample taken for sequencing was peripheral blood. The DNA for the CDR3 is TGTGCCAGCACCTTGCAGGGGGAGGATTACAATGAGCAGTTCTTC. This encodes CASTLQGEDYNEQFF.